Listed here is a single T cell receptor (beta chain). The record originates from a study of regulatory T cells in long-lasting Graves disease. The authors built TCR beta libraries using iRepertoire HTBI primers and Arm-PCR of CDR3 regions. TCRdb recomputed calls from the multiplex PCR reads with MiXCR, one row per CDR3 protein. The data contain under 450,000 distinct CDR3 sequences, around 15% of them singletons. Time point reported: newly diagnosed GD, antithyroid drugs for less than 3 months. Construction of the TCR library relied on RNA isolated from PBMCs. Each patient gave approximately 9.6 milliliters of EDTA-anticoagulated peripheral blood. The CDR3 runs 15 residues. Germline V CDR1 and CDR2: MNHEY, SVGEGT. The ends lost 0 bases at V and 5 bases at J; junction bases unmatched: 5. This sample was also put to use in a study of T cells in Graves' hyperthyroidism and ophthalmopathy. That source notes: The HTBI primer set drove a first-round RT-PCR of the TCR CDR3. Blood also contained most expanded thyroid clonotypes above 0.001. Prediction of ophthalmopathy progression came a median approximately 6.6 months pre-onset.

The sequencing here drew on peripheral blood mononuclear cells (PBMCs), taken at new diagnosis, from a patient treated with antithyroid drugs. This TCR was sampled from a woman aged 18-30 years with Graves disease. This chain links TRBV6-2 or TRBV6-3 with TRBJ2-5, with TRBD1 matching over 8 bases. This chain's CDR3 is CASSYSPTGEETQYF. DNA of the CDR3: TGTGCCAGCAGTTACTCCCCGACAGGGGAGGAGACCCAGTACTTC.